This T cell receptor (beta chain) was sequenced for a study of a mutant IDH1 vaccine in newly diagnosed glioma. Germline assignment: CDR1 LNHDA and CDR2 SQIVND (reference sequence). The CDR3 is 13 amino acids. V lost 8 bases and J 1 base, leaving 11 bases between the germline ends. The repertoire was sequenced with immunoSEQ multiplex PCR; TCRdb's copy has only in-frame clones and lacks some. Found here are tens of thousands of clones, about 80% of them singletons; the top ten hold approximately 15%. About this clone itself: Its cognate antigen is unknown.

Time point defined: week 35, safety follow-up. The content of each vaccine dose was 300 ug of mutant IDH1 20-mer peptide, and topical imiquimod accompanied it. The sample in question was PBMCs, obtained from a glioma patient whose treatment included an IDH1 peptide vaccine. The chain links TRBV19 to TRBJ1-2, with a weak D call TRBD1 (5 bases). This receptor was identified in a young man with glioma. CDR3 nucleotides: TGTGCCAGTCTAACAGGATTTAACTATGGCTACACCTTC. Its protein product is CASLTGFNYGYTF.